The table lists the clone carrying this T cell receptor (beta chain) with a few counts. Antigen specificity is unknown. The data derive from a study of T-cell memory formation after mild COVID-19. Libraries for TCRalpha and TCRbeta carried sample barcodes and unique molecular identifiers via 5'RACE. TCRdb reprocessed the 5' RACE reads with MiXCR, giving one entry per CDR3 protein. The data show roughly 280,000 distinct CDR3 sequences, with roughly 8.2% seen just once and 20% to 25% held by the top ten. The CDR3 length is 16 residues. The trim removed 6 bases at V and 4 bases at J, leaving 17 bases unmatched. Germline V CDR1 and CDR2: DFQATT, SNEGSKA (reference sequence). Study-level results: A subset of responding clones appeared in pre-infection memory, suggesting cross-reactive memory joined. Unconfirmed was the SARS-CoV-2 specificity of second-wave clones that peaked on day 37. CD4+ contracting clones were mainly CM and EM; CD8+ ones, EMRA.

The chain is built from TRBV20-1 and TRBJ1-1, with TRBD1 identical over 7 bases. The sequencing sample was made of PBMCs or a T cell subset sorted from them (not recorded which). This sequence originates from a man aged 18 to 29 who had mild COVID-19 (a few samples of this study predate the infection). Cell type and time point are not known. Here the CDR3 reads CSASVPARGFSTEAFF. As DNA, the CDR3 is TGCAGTGCCTCAGTTCCTGCCAGGGGGTTTTCCACTGAAGCTTTCTTT.